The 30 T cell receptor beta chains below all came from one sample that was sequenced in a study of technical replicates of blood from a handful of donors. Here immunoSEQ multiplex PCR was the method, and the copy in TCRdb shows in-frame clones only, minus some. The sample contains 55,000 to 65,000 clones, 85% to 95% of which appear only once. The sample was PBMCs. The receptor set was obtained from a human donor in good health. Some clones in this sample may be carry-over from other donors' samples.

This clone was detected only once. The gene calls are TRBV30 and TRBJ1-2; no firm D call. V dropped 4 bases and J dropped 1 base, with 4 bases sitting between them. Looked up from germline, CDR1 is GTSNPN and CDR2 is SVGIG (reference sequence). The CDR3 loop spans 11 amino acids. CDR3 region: CAWNLNYGYTF. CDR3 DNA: TGTGCCTGGAATCTTAACTATGGCTACACCTTC.

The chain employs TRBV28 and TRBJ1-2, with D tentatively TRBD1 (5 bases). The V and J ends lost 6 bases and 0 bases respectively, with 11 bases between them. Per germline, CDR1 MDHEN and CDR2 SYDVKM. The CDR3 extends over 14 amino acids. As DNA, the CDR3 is TGTGCCAGCAGCCGCGGGGGGGCTAACTATGGCTACACCTTC. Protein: CASSRGGANYGYTF.

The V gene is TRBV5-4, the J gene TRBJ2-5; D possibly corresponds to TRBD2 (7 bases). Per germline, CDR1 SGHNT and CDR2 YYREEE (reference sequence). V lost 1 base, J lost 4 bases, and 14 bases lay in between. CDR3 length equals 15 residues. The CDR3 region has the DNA TGTGCCAGCAGCTTGAGCGGGACAAAGATAGAGACCCAGTACTTC. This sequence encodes CASSLSGTKIETQYF.

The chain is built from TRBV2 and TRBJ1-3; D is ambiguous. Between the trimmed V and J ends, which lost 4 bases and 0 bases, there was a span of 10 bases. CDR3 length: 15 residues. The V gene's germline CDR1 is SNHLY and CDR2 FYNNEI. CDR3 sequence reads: CASSAGLSSGNTIYF. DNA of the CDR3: TGTGCCAGCAGTGCTGGGCTAAGCTCTGGAAACACCATATATTTT. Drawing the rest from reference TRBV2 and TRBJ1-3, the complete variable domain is EPEVTQTPSHQVTQMGQEVILRCVPISNHLYFYWYRQILGQKVEFLVSFYNNEISEKSEIFDDQFSVERPDGSNFTLKIRSTKLEDSAMYFCASSAGLSSGNTIYFGEGSWLTVV.

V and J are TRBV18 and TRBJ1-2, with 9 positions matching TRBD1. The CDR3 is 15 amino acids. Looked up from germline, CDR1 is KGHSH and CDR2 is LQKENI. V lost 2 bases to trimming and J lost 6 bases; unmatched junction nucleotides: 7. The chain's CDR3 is CASSPNTGTGNGYTF. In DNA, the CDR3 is TGTGCCAGCTCACCAAACACCGGGACAGGGAATGGCTACACCTTC.

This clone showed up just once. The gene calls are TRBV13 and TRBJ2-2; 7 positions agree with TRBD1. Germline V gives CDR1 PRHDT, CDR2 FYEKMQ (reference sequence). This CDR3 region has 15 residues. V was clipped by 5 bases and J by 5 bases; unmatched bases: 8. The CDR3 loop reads CASSADHRGTGELFF. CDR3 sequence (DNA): TGTGCCAGCAGCGCCGACCACAGGGGTACCGGGGAGCTGTTTTTT.

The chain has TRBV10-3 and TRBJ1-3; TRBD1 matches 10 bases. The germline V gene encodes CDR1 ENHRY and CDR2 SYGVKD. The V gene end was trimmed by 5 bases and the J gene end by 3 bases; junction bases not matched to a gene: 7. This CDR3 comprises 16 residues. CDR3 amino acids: CAISRQGAYGGNTIYF. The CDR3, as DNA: TGTGCCATCAGTCGACAGGGGGCGTATGGTGGAAACACCATATATTTT.

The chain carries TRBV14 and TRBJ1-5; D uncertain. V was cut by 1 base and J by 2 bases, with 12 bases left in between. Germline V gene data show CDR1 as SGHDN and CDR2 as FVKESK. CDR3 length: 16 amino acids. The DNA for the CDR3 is TGTGCCAGCAGCCAAGGACAACCAACGGGCAATCAGCCCCAGCATTTT. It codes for CASSQGQPTGNQPQHF.

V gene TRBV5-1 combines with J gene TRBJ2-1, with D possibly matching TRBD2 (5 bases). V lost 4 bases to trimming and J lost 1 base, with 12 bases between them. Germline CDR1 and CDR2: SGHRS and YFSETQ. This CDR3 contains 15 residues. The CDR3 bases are TGCGCCAGCAGCCCCCTCCGGGGATCCTACAATGAGCAGTTCTTC. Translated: CASSPLRGSYNEQFF.

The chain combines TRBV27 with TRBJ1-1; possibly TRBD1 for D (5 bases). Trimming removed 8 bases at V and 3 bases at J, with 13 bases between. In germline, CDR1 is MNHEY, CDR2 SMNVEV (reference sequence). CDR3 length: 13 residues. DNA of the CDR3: TGTGCCAGCGCGGGGGGATGGGACACTGAAGCTTTCTTT. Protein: CASAGGWDTEAFF.

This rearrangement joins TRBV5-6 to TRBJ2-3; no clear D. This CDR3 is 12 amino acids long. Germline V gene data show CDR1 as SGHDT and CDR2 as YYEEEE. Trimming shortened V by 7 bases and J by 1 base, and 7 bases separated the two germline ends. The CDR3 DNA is TGTGCCAGCCACAGAGGCACAGATACGCAGTATTTT. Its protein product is CASHRGTDTQYF.

The CDR3 DNA is TGTGCCAGCAGCTTTGGCGGGGGCACAGATACGCAGTATTTT. This sequence encodes CASSFGGGTDTQYF. V gene TRBV7-8 combines with J gene TRBJ2-3, with D perhaps TRBD2 (6 bases). Trimming stripped 3 bases from V and 1 base from J, with 8 bases between. From germline, CDR1 is SGHVS and CDR2 FQNEAQ. CDR3 length: 14 residues. Variable domain in full (rest from reference TRBV7-8 and TRBJ2-3): GAGVSQSPRYKVAKRGQDVALRCDPISGHVSLFWYQQALGQGPEFLTYFQNEAQLDKSGLPSDRFFAERPEGSVSTLKIQRTQQEDSAVYLCASSFGGGTDTQYFGPGTRLTVL.

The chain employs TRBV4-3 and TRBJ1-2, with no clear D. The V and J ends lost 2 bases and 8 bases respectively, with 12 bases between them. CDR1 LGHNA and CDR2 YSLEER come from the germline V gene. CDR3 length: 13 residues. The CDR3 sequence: CASSQSGTGGYTF. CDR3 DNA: TGCGCCAGCAGCCAATCCGGAACGGGAGGCTACACCTTC.

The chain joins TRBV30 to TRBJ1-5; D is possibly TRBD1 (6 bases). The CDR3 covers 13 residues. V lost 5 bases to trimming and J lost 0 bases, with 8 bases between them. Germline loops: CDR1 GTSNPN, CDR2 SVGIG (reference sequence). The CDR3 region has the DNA TGTGCCTGGGGACAGAATAGCAATCAGCCCCAGCATTTT. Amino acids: CAWGQNSNQPQHF.

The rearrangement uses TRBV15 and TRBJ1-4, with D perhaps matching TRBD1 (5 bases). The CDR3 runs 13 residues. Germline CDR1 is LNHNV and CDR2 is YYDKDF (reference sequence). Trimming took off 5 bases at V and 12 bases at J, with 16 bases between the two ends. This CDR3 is CATSQGEGLELFF. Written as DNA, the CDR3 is TGTGCCACCAGCCAAGGGGAAGGGTTGGAACTGTTTTTT. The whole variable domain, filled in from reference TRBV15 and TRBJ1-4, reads DAMVIQNPRYQVTQFGKPVTLSCSQTLNHNVMYWYQQKSSQAPKLLFHYYDKDFNNEADTPDNFQSRRPNTSFCFLDIRSPGLGDTAMYLCATSQGEGLELFFGSGTQLSVL.

Written as DNA, the CDR3 is TGTGCCAGCAGCCACCTCAGGGGGGCAGGGGACTCACCCCTCCACTTT. Its translation: CASSHLRGAGDSPLHF. This sequence joins TRBV14 and TRBJ1-6; 7 bases are a match to TRBD1. The CDR3 length is 16 residues. V was pared by 3 bases and J by 10 bases, with 12 bases of the junction left unmatched. Germline assignment: CDR1 SGHDN and CDR2 FVKESK. Full variable domain (remainder filled in from reference TRBV14 and TRBJ1-6): EAGVTQFPSHSVIEKGQTVTLRCDPISGHDNLYWYRRVMGKEIKFLLHFVKESKQDESGMPNNRFLAERTGGTYSTLKVQPAELEDSGVYFCASSHLRGAGDSPLHFGNGTRLTVT.

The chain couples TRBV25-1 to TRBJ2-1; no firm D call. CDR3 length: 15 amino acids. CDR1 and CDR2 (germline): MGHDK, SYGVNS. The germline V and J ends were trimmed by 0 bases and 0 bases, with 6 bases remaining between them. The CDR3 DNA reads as TGTGCCAGCAGTGAATACAGGCTCTCCTACAATGAGCAGTTCTTC. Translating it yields CASSEYRLSYNEQFF.

This CDR3 is CASSVSPLAGQETQYF. CDR3 coding DNA: TGTGCCAGCAGCGTATCCCCCCTAGCGGGCCAAGAGACCCAGTACTTC. The chain recombines TRBV9 with TRBJ2-5, with 8 positions matching TRBD2. This CDR3 has 16 amino acids. Trimming removed 1 base from V and 1 base from J; junction bases left unmatched: 6. Germline V gives CDR1 SGDLS, CDR2 YYNGEE.

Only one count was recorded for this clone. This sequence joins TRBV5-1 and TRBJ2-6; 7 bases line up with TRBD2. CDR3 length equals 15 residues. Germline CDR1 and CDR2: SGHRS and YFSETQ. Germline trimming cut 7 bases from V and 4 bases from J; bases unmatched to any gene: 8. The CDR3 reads CASGGGSSGANVLTF. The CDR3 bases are TGCGCCAGCGGGGGGGGTAGCTCAGGGGCCAACGTCCTGACTTTC.

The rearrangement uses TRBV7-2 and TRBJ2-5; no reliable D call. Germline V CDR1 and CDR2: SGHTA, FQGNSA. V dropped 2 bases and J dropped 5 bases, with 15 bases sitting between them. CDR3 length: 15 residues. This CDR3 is CASSLRLSSGETQYF. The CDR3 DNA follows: TGTGCCAGCAGCTTAAGGCTTAGCTCGGGTGAGACCCAGTACTTC.

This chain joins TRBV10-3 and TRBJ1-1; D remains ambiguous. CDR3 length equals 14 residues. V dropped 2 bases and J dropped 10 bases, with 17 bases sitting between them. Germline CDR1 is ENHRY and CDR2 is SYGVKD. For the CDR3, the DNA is TGTGCCATCAGTGAGACCACAATGGGGAGAGGAGCTTTCTTT. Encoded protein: CAISETTMGRGAFF.

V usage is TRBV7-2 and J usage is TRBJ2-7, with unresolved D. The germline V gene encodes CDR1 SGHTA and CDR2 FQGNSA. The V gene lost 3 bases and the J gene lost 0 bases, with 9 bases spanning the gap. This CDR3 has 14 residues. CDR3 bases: TGTGCCAGCAGCTTTTATCTTAGCTCCTACGAGCAGTACTTC. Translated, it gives CASSFYLSSYEQYF.

The CDR3 DNA reads TGCGCCAGCAGCCAGATATATACGGTCAATCAGCCCCAGCATTTT. Translation: CASSQIYTVNQPQHF. The chain links TRBV4-3 to TRBJ1-5, with D hard to call. V dropped 3 bases and J dropped 3 bases, with 12 bases sitting between them. The length of the CDR3 is 15 residues. Germline V gene sequence: CDR1 LGHNA, CDR2 YSLEER.

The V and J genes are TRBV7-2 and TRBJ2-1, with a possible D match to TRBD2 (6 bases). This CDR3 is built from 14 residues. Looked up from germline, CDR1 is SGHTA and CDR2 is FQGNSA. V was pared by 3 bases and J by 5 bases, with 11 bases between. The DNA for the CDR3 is TGTGCCAGCAGCTTCTCGCGGGAACACAATGAGCAGTTCTTC. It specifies CASSFSREHNEQFF.

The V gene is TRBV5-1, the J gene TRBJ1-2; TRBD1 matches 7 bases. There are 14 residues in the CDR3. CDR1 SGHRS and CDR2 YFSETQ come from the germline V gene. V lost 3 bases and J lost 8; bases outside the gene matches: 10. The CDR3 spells CASSSDREWDGYTF. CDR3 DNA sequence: TGCGCCAGCAGCTCAGACAGGGAGTGGGACGGCTACACCTTC.

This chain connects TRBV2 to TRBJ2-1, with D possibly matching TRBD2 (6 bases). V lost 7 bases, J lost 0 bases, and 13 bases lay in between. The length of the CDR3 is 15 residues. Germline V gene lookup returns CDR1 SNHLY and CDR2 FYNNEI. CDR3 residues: CASMPLASSYNEQFF. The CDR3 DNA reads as TGTGCCAGCATGCCCCTAGCGAGCTCCTACAATGAGCAGTTCTTC.

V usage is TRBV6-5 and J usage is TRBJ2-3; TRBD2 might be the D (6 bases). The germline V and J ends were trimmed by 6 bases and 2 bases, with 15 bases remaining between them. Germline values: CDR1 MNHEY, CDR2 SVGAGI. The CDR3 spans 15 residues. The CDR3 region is CASRLAGKNTDTQYF. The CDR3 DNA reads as TGTGCCAGCAGGCTGGCGGGGAAGAACACAGATACGCAGTATTTT.

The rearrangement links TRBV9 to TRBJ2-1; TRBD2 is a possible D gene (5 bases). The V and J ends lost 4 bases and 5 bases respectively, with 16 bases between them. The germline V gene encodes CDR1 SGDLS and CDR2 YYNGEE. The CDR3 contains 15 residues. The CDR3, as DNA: TGTGCCAGCAGCCTTCGGGGATCTGGGGACAATGAGCAGTTCTTC. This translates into CASSLRGSGDNEQFF.

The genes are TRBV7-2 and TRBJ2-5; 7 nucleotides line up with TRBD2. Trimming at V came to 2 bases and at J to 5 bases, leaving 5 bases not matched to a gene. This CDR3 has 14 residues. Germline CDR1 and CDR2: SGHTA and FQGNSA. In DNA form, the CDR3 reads TGTGCCAGCAGCTTAACCCGGGGAGGGGAGACCCAGTACTTC. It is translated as CASSLTRGGETQYF.

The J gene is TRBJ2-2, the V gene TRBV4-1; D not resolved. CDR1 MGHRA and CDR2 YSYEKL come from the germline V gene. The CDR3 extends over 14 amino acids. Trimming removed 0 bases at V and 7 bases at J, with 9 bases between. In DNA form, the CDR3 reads TGCGCCAGCAGCCAAGAGGCAGGTGTCGGGGAGCTGTTTTTT. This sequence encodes CASSQEAGVGELFF.